This is a list of T cell receptor beta chains from one sample in a study of blood T cell repertoires in COVID-19. Sequenced by immunoSEQ multiplex PCR; TCRdb stores in-frame clones only, minus some. The repertoire holds approximately 130,000 clones, with around 79% as singletons. The sample consisted of peripheral blood. These receptors originate from a man older than 75 with acute or convalescent COVID-19. CDR3s include the opening cysteine and the closing phenylalanine or tryptophan. Fields, in order: J gene, V gene, D gene, clone size, CDR3 protein, CDR3 DNA. D genes are given only for firm matches. Clone sizes are given selectively: once, few, many, or a class where the clone is expanded.

TRBJ1-1 | TRBV27 | TRBD1 | NA | CASRDRVNTEAFF | TGTGCCAGCCGAGACAGGGTGAACACTGAAGCTTTCTTT
TRBJ1-4 | TRBV15 | NA | NA | CATSSPEGGRRGEKLFF | TGTGCCACCAGCTCACCTGAGGGGGGGCGCCGGGGAGAAAAACTGTTTTTT
TRBJ1-2 | TRBV10-3 | NA | NA | CAISVREDYGYTF | TGTGCCATCAGTGTGAGGGAGGACTATGGCTACACCTTC
TRBJ1-4 | TRBV18 | TRBD1 | NA | CASSLGQGGEKLFF | TGTGCCAGCTCACTGGGACAGGGTGGAGAAAAACTGTTTTTT
TRBJ2-7 | TRBV4-3 | NA | NA | CASSQEGDWIAPYEQYF | TGCGCCAGCAGCCAAGAAGGGGACTGGATCGCCCCCTACGAGCAGTACTTC
TRBJ1-2 | TRBV30 | NA | NA | CAWTYTGEGYTF | TGTGCCTGGACTTATACGGGGGAAGGCTACACCTTC
TRBJ1-1 | TRBV5-1 | NA | NA | CASSHITGSGAEAFF | TGCGCCAGCAGCCACATTACAGGGTCCGGGGCTGAAGCTTTCTTT
TRBJ2-2 | TRBV2 | TRBD1 | NA | CASSITGGRGELFF | TGTGCCAGCAGCATCACAGGGGGAAGAGGGGAGCTGTTTTTT
TRBJ2-1 | TRBV9 | NA | many | CASSVGQGYNEQFF | TGTGCCAGCAGCGTAGGTCAGGGTTACAATGAGCAGTTCTTC
TRBJ2-3 | TRBV4-3 | NA | once | CASSQFTSTDTQYF | TGCGCCAGCAGCCAATTCACTAGCACAGATACGCAGTATTTT
TRBJ2-7 | TRBV6-5 | NA | NA | CASTPGAYEQYF | TGTGCCAGCACCCCCGGGGCCTACGAGCAGTACTTC
TRBJ1-2 | TRBV7-9 | NA | once | CASSLGTIPGYTF | TGTGCCAGCAGCTTAGGTACAATTCCTGGCTACACCTTC
TRBJ2-5 | TRBV7-2 | NA | NA | CASKRGTAHQETQYF | TGTGCCAGCAAGCGGGGGACAGCCCATCAAGAGACCCAGTACTTC
TRBJ1-2 | TRBV7-2 | NA | once | CASSLPTQNYGYTF | TGTGCCAGCAGCTTACCCACCCAGAACTATGGCTACACCTTC
TRBJ2-7 | TRBV2 | NA | NA | CASKRRKYEQYF | TGTGCCAGCAAGAGGAGGAAATACGAGCAGTACTTC
TRBJ2-3 | TRBV30 | NA | NA | CAWSVAGADTQYF | TGTGCCTGGAGTGTGGCGGGGGCCGATACGCAGTATTTT
TRBJ2-2 | TRBV12-3/TRBV12-4 | NA | once | CASSLYRGELFF | TGTGCCAGCAGCCTCTACAGGGGGGAGCTGTTTTTT
TRBJ1-5 | TRBV10-3 | NA | NA | CAISNSGISNQPQHF | TGTGCCATCAGTAACTCAGGGATTAGCAATCAGCCCCAGCATTTT
TRBJ1-5 | TRBV20-1 | TRBD1 | NA | CSASRTGTNQPQHF | TGCAGTGCTAGTCGGACAGGGACAAATCAGCCCCAGCATTTT
TRBJ1-6 | TRBV28 | NA | NA | CASSMDSYNSPLHF | TGTGCCAGCAGTATGGACAGCTATAATTCACCCCTCCACTTT
TRBJ2-3 | TRBV7-3 | NA | NA | CASSQDTGRTDTQYF | TGTGCCAGCAGCCAAGACACCGGCCGCACAGATACGCAGTATTTT
TRBJ1-1 | TRBV7-2 | NA | NA | CASSTPGKQGTEAFF | TGTGCCAGCAGCACCCCAGGGAAACAGGGCACTGAAGCTTTCTTT
TRBJ2-2 | TRBV7-2 | TRBD2 | NA | CASTPSGGARTGELFF | TGTGCCAGCACCCCCAGCGGGGGGGCTCGAACCGGGGAGCTGTTTTTT
TRBJ2-3 | TRBV6-6 | NA | NA | CASSDLPAGTDTQYF | TGTGCCAGCAGTGACCTTCCAGCGGGCACAGATACGCAGTATTTT
TRBJ1-2 | TRBV7-2 | NA | few | CASTPREGAFYGYTF | TGTGCCAGCACGCCGCGTGAAGGGGCCTTTTATGGCTACACCTTC
TRBJ1-1 | TRBV30 | NA | NA | CAWRWAGEAFF | TGTGCCTGGAGGTGGGCGGGTGAAGCTTTCTTT
TRBJ1-6 | TRBV3-1/TRBV3-2 | TRBD1 | NA | CASSQVDSGTAPLHF | TGTGCCAGCAGCCAGGTAGATTCCGGGACAGCACCCCTCCACTTT
TRBJ2-5 | TRBV6-2/TRBV6-3 | NA | NA | CASSYMAPPQTQYF | TGTGCCAGCAGTTATATGGCACCACCCCAGACCCAGTACTTC
TRBJ2-5 | TRBV5-1 | TRBD2 | NA | CASSAGTSIRGETQYF | TGCGCCAGCAGCGCCGGGACTAGCATCCGGGGCGAGACCCAGTACTTC
TRBJ2-7 | TRBV28 | NA | NA | CASSFPTWGGNYEQYF | TGTGCCAGCAGTTTTCCTACTTGGGGGGGCAACTACGAGCAGTACTTC
TRBJ2-4 | TRBV19 | TRBD2 | NA | CASSMWGGKNIQYF | TGTGCCAGTAGTATGTGGGGGGGCAAAAACATTCAGTACTTC
TRBJ1-2 | TRBV11-1 | NA | once | CASSLSGKYGYTF | TGTGCCAGCAGCTTATCGGGGAAATATGGCTACACCTTC
TRBJ2-2 | TRBV5-1 | NA | few | CASSLLQGGTGELFF | TGCGCCAGCAGCTTGCTACAGGGTGGGACCGGGGAGCTGTTTTTT
TRBJ2-7 | TRBV27 | TRBD2 | NA | CASSLGFGTRGYEQYF | TGTGCCAGCAGCCTAGGATTCGGGACTAGGGGGTACGAGCAGTACTTC
TRBJ2-6 | TRBV7-8 | NA | NA | CASSQGGTVFAGANVLTF | TGTGCCAGCAGCCAGGGCGGGACAGTATTTGCTGGGGCCAACGTCCTGACTTTC
TRBJ2-3 | TRBV7-2 | NA | NA | CASSLVVTQTDTQYF | TGTGCCAGCAGCTTAGTCGTAACCCAGACAGATACGCAGTATTTT
TRBJ1-6 | TRBV7-9 | NA | NA | CASSLGGGKHSPLHF | TGTGCCAGCAGCTTAGGAGGGGGTAAGCATTCACCCCTCCACTTT
TRBJ1-3 | TRBV5-1 | NA | NA | CASSLAGTSSGNTIYF | TGCGCCAGCAGCTTGGCGGGGACTAGCTCTGGAAACACCATATATTTT
TRBJ1-2 | TRBV7-9 | TRBD1 | NA | CASSYGQGELGGYTF | TGTGCCAGCAGCTACGGACAGGGTGAATTGGGGGGCTACACCTTC
TRBJ1-4 | TRBV2 | TRBD1 | NA | CASSATRTGSSEKLFF | TGTGCCAGCAGTGCCACTCGGACAGGGAGTAGTGAAAAACTGTTTTTT
TRBJ2-1 | TRBV9 | NA | few | CASSPGSFEQFF | TGTGCCAGCAGCCCAGGCAGCTTTGAGCAGTTCTTC
TRBJ1-3 | TRBV5-1 | NA | NA | CASRDTRSGNTIYF | TGCGCCAGCAGAGACACCCGCTCTGGAAACACCATATATTTT
TRBJ1-5 | TRBV4-1 | NA | NA | CASSQEGRAGDQPQHF | TGCGCCAGCAGCCAAGAAGGCAGGGCGGGGGATCAGCCCCAGCATTTT
TRBJ1-4 | TRBV4-2 | NA | NA | CASSGGAANEKLFF | TGTGCCAGCAGCGGGGGGGCGGCTAATGAAAAACTGTTTTTT
TRBJ1-4 | TRBV2 | NA | once | CASSEGAEKLFF | TGTGCCAGCAGTGAGGGGGCTGAAAAACTGTTTTTT
TRBJ2-2 | TRBV7-2 | TRBD1 | many | CASSFGTGSLRTGELFF | TGTGCCAGCAGCTTCGGGACAGGGTCATTGAGGACCGGGGAGCTGTTTTTT
TRBJ1-2 | TRBV12-3/TRBV12-4 | NA | NA | CASSFSVYYGYTF | TGTGCCAGCAGTTTTTCAGTTTACTATGGCTACACCTTC
TRBJ1-5 | TRBV28 | NA | NA | CASSYRQSYQPQHF | TGTGCCAGCAGTTATAGACAGTCTTATCAGCCCCAGCATTTT
TRBJ1-5 | TRBV9 | NA | NA | CASSPHIGGAFRPQHF | TGTGCCAGCAGCCCCCACATAGGGGGGGCTTTCAGGCCCCAGCATTTT
TRBJ2-3 | TRBV2 | TRBD2 | few | CASSANGGGATDTQYF | TGTGCCAGCAGTGCAAACGGCGGGGGGGCCACAGATACGCAGTATTTT
TRBJ2-5 | TRBV3-1/TRBV3-2 | NA | NA | CASSLGLQETQYF | TGTGCCAGCAGCCTGGGACTCCAAGAGACCCAGTACTTC
TRBJ1-6 | TRBV6-2/TRBV6-3 | TRBD1 | medium-sized | CASSYLDRLGNSPLHF | TGTGCCAGCAGTTACCTGGACAGGCTGGGTAATTCACCCCTCCACTTT
TRBJ1-5 | TRBV6-5 | TRBD1 | NA | CASLRTGRGNQPQHF | TGTGCCAGCCTAAGGACAGGGCGCGGCAATCAGCCCCAGCATTTT
TRBJ1-3 | TRBV9 | TRBD1 | NA | CASSATGTGLGNTIYF | TGTGCCAGCAGCGCGACCGGGACAGGGTTGGGAAACACCATATATTTT
TRBJ1-2 | TRBV18 | NA | NA | CASSPALDGYTF | TGTGCCAGCTCACCTGCGCTGGATGGCTACACCTTC
TRBJ1-1 | TRBV5-1 | NA | NA | CASSSGVNTEAFF | TGCGCCAGCAGCTCAGGGGTGAACACTGAAGCTTTCTTT
TRBJ1-5 | TRBV19 | TRBD1 | NA | CASSISQGLPQHF | TGTGCCAGTAGTATTTCACAGGGGCTTCCCCAGCATTTT